The entry below describes one TCR beta chain. The target antigen is unknown. V dropped 5 bases and J dropped 3 bases, with 25 bases sitting between them. Germline assignment: CDR1 MNHNS and CDR2 SASEGT. This CDR3 spans 18 amino acids. The data originate from a study of post-analysis software for immune sequencing data. The study, taken as a whole, reports: Controls had lower frequencies than patients of about 5 TRBV segments, which included TRBV5-6, TRBV5-1 and TRBV20-1. Strong same-batch co-clustering of samples appeared with F measure clustering.

Presence of unique molecular identifiers characterized the TCR beta cDNA libraries. There were roughly 0.85 to 11 million T cells, and around 460,000 cDNA molecules came from them. TCRdb called the PCR reads again in MiXCR, with one record for every CDR3 protein. The repertoire holds hundreds of thousands of distinct CDR3 sequences, with approximately 60% as singletons. The chain combines TRBV6-1 with TRBJ2-5; D might be TRBD1 or TRBD2, each matching 8 bases. This receptor was identified in a girl aged 2-10 years with multiple sclerosis. The sequenced sample consisted of blood. CDR3: CASSPLGQGARGEETQYF. The CDR3 DNA follows: TGTGCCAGCAGTCCACTAGGACAGGGCGCGCGGGGGGAAGAGACCCAGTACTTC.